This passage covers 28 T cell receptor beta chains from one sample sequenced in a study of T cells after yellow fever vaccination. TCRdb reanalysed the 5' RACE reads using MiXCR and keeps one entry per CDR3 protein. The table has approximately 300,000 distinct CDR3 sequences, around 10% seen once; the top ten hold about 3.3%. The sequenced sample was CD4+ T cells sorted from PBMCs, obtained 45 days after the yellow fever booster vaccination. The receptors originated from a man younger than 30 who received the YFV17D yellow fever vaccine.

The chain joins TRBV6-5 to TRBJ2-3; 7 nucleotides align to TRBD1. The ends lost 9 bases at V and 4 bases at J; junction bases unmatched: 10. Germline CDR1 reads MNHEY; CDR2 reads SVGAGI. CDR3 length equals 14 residues. CDR3 coding DNA: TGTGCCAGTCACAGGGGAGCGCGTCCAGATACGCAGTATTTT. Its protein is CASHRGARPDTQYF.

This clonotype was counted between two and nine times. This rearrangement joins TRBV12-3 or TRBV12-4 to TRBJ2-2, with 12 bases lining up with TRBD1. Trimming at V came to 9 bases and at J to 7 bases, leaving 9 bases not matched to a gene. This CDR3 has 15 residues. DNA for the CDR3: TGTGCCAGTCGAGCCGGGACAGGGGGCGGCGGGGAGCTGTTTTTT. Its protein is CASRAGTGGGGELFF.

This clonotype was seen at least ten times. V usage is TRBV5-1 and J usage is TRBJ2-5; D call uncertain. CDR1 and CDR2 (germline): SGHRS, YFSETQ. V was cut by 6 bases and J by 1 base, with 13 bases left in between. The CDR3 has 14 amino acids. In DNA, the CDR3 is TGCGCCAGCAAGCCATCGTTTTCCCAAGAGACCCAGTACTTC. Protein sequence: CASKPSFSQETQYF.

This clonotype was observed at least ten times. The rearrangement joins TRBV9 to TRBJ1-1; D remains unclear. CDR1 and CDR2 (germline): SGDLS, YYNGEE. There are 12 residues in the CDR3. Trimming pared 4 bases from V and 1 base from J, leaving 5 bases between. The CDR3 DNA sequence: TGTGCCAGCAGCAACCGGAACACTGAAGCTTTCTTT. Protein: CASSNRNTEAFF.

This clonotype turned up a few times. The chain has TRBV24-1 and TRBJ2-5; 9 bases are a match to TRBD1. V lost 3 bases to trimming and J lost 4 bases; unmatched junction nucleotides: 5. Germline-derived CDR1 and CDR2 are KGHDR and SFDVKD. The length of the CDR3 is 15 residues. In DNA, the CDR3 is TGTGCCACCAGTGATCCTCGACAGGGGGGAGAGACCCAGTACTTC. It is translated as CATSDPRQGGETQYF.

This clonotype was observed many times. The rearrangement links TRBV7-9 to TRBJ1-4; D is perhaps TRBD1 (6 bases). This CDR3 spans 16 amino acids. Germline values: CDR1 SEHNR, CDR2 FQNEAQ (reference sequence). V lost 6 bases and J 0 bases, leaving 14 bases between the germline ends. CDR3 sequence (DNA): TGTGCCAGCAGGGCAGGGGACGGTCCAACTAATGAAAAACTGTTTTTT. Translating it yields CASRAGDGPTNEKLFF.

This clonotype was observed a handful of times. This chain joins TRBV29-1 and TRBJ2-4; tentative D call: TRBD2 (6 bases). The ends were cut back, 7 bases at V and 0 bases at J, with 10 bases in the middle. Germline V gene sequence: CDR1 SQVTM, CDR2 ANQGSEA. This CDR3 contains 13 residues. CDR3 protein: CSGGDLAKNIQYF. The DNA of the CDR3 is TGCAGCGGGGGGGACCTAGCCAAAAACATTCAGTACTTC.

This rearrangement joins TRBV12-3 or TRBV12-4 to TRBJ2-3, with 8 nucleotides matching TRBD1. The length of the CDR3 is 15 residues. V was clipped by 5 bases and J by 1 base; unmatched bases: 5. The CDR3 DNA reads as TGTGCCAGCAGTGGACAGGGTCGTGGCACAGATACGCAGTATTTT. Translated, it gives CASSGQGRGTDTQYF.

This clonotype was counted ten times or more. The V call is TRBV5-1, the J call TRBJ2-7; the D gene is possibly TRBD1 (7 bases). V dropped 5 bases and J dropped 1 base, with 13 bases sitting between them. Germline CDR1 reads SGHRS; CDR2 reads YFSETQ. The CDR3 covers 14 residues. CDR3 sequence (DNA): TGCGCCAGCAGTCCAGGGGGGCCTTCCTACGAGCAGTACTTC. Translating it yields CASSPGGPSYEQYF.

The chain links TRBV11-2 to TRBJ1-6; D is perhaps TRBD1 (6 bases). This CDR3 is built from 15 residues. Germline values: CDR1 SGHAT, CDR2 FQNNGV. Trimming pared 5 bases from V and 7 bases from J, leaving 15 bases between. CDR3 sequence: CASSATLGGNSPLHF. For the CDR3, the DNA is TGTGCCAGCAGCGCCACACTGGGGGGCAATTCACCCCTCCACTTT.

This sequence joins TRBV18 and TRBJ2-5; 8 bases line up with TRBD2. The CDR3 is made up of 15 amino acids. J gave up 2 bases and V 6 bases, and 8 bases lay outside the gene matches. Germline CDR1 is KGHSH and CDR2 is LQKENI. For the CDR3, the DNA is TGTGCCAGCTCCTTAACGGGAGGGCAGCAAGAGACCCAGTACTTC. As protein: CASSLTGGQQETQYF.

V is TRBV20-1 and J is TRBJ2-7; D remains unclear. The germline gives CDR1 DFQATT, CDR2 SNEGSKA (reference sequence). The germline V and J ends were trimmed by 6 bases and 9 bases, with 18 bases remaining between them. This CDR3 comprises 12 residues. The CDR3 region is CSARNDETLQYF. CDR3 sequence (DNA): TGCAGTGCCAGGAATGACGAAACCTTGCAGTACTTC.

This clonotype came up a few times. CDR3: CASGLIYRPNITGGGKNTEAFF. DNA for the CDR3: TGCGCCAGCGGCCTTATTTACCGCCCGAACATAACAGGGGGCGGGAAGAACACTGAAGCTTTCTTT. This rearrangement joins TRBV5-1 to TRBJ1-1; 9 bases map to TRBD1. Germline V CDR1 and CDR2: SGHRS, YFSETQ. The V gene end was trimmed by 7 bases and the J gene end by 1 base; junction bases not matched to a gene: 29. CDR3 length: 22 residues.

V usage is TRBV19 and J usage is TRBJ1-1; TRBD1 matches at 7 bases. From germline, CDR1 is LNHDA and CDR2 SQIVND (reference sequence). The CDR3 has 14 amino acids. V lost 7 bases and J lost 4; bases outside the gene matches: 9. This chain's CDR3 is CASTRGRLSTEAFF. The DNA for the CDR3 is TGTGCCAGTACGAGGGGGCGGCTTTCCACTGAAGCTTTCTTT.

This clonotype has a handful of counts. The V gene is TRBV25-1, the J gene TRBJ1-1, with no clear D. The V gene lost 6 bases and the J gene lost 6 bases, with 17 bases spanning the gap. The CDR3 is 14 amino acids. Germline lookup yields CDR1 MGHDK and CDR2 SYGVNS. In DNA form, the CDR3 reads TGTGCCAGCAGGACCGTTACGAGCCGGGCTGAAGCTTTCTTT. This sequence encodes CASRTVTSRAEAFF.

The rearrangement links TRBV20-1 to TRBJ2-1, with a possible D match to TRBD1 (6 bases). The CDR3 runs 11 residues. Germline values: CDR1 DFQATT, CDR2 SNEGSKA (reference sequence). V lost 5 bases and J lost 11, with 13 bases in between. The CDR3 DNA follows: TGCAGTGCTCAAGGACAGACTCAGCAGTTCTTC. Its translation is CSAQGQTQQFF.

This chain connects TRBV3-2 to TRBJ1-1; TRBD1 reflects the table's D call only, with no check against the DNA. TRBV3-2 represents a pseudogene. The CDR3 is 13 residues long. The CDR3: CASTHRGRAEAFF. DNA of the CDR3: TGTGCCAGCACCCACAGGGGCAGGGCTGAAGCTTTCTTT.

V usage is TRBV5-6 and J usage is TRBJ1-4; D might be TRBD1 (5 bases). V was shortened by 1 base and J by 0 bases, with 7 bases between the two germline ends. The CDR3 spans 15 residues. Germline assignment: CDR1 SGHDT and CDR2 YYEEEE. The CDR3: CASSLKTATNEKLFF. DNA for the CDR3: TGTGCCAGCAGCTTGAAGACAGCAACTAATGAAAAACTGTTTTTT.

The chain couples TRBV5-1 to TRBJ1-6, with D tentatively TRBD1 (5 bases). Trimming removed 4 bases from V and 7 bases from J, with 12 bases in between. In germline, CDR1 is SGHRS, CDR2 YFSETQ. This CDR3 comprises 14 residues. The CDR3 bases are TGCGCCAGCAGCCAAGGACAAGTGAATTCACCCCTCCACTTT. Translated: CASSQGQVNSPLHF.

This clonotype was detected a few times. V is TRBV28 and J is TRBJ2-2, with D unresolved. The V end was cut by 7 bases, the J end by 6 bases, with 12 bases between. This CDR3 has 13 amino acids. Per germline, CDR1 MDHEN and CDR2 SYDVKM. CDR3 sequence reads: CASTLNLSGELFF. For the CDR3, the DNA is TGTGCCAGCACCCTAAATCTCTCCGGGGAGCTGTTTTTT.

The sample holds a few counts of this clonotype. This chain uses TRBV5-5 with TRBJ1-4, with no clear D. The germline V and J ends were trimmed by 4 bases and 1 base, with 14 bases remaining between them. This CDR3 comprises 16 residues. Germline V gene sequence: CDR1 SGHKS, CDR2 YYEKEE (reference sequence). The CDR3 spells CASSTRAWGTNEKLFF. The CDR3 region has the DNA TGTGCCAGCAGCACTCGGGCCTGGGGAACTAATGAAAAACTGTTTTTT.

There are a few counts of this clonotype. CDR3 DNA: TGCGCCAGCAGCCAAGTGTACAGGGGCTCCTACGAGCAGTACGTC. Protein sequence: CASSQVYRGSYEQYV. This rearrangement joins TRBV4-3 to TRBJ2-7, with 7 bases identical to TRBD1. The CDR3 loop spans 15 amino acids. The germline CDR1 and CDR2 sequences are LGHNA and YSLEER. J was trimmed by 0 bases and V by 1 base; bases with no gene match: 3.

The rearrangement links TRBV10-3 to TRBJ1-1, with D tentatively TRBD1 (5 bases). There are 15 residues in the CDR3. With 4 bases removed from V and 4 bases from J, the gap between germline ends came to 16 bases. The germline V gene has CDR1 ENHRY and CDR2 SYGVKD. The CDR3 region is CAISVAALGGTEAFF. The CDR3 DNA is TGTGCCATCAGTGTGGCGGCCCTGGGGGGCACTGAAGCTTTCTTT.

The table lists this clonotype with a few counts. The chain recombines TRBV20-1 with TRBJ2-3; 7 nucleotides line up with TRBD1. The CDR3 runs 19 residues. Trimming took 2 bases from V and 0 from J; bases not matched to a gene: 17. The V gene's germline CDR1 is DFQATT and CDR2 SNEGSKA (reference sequence). DNA of the CDR3: TGCAGTGCTAGACTCATTCCCCGGGACAGTGATACTAGCACAGATACGCAGTATTTT. This encodes CSARLIPRDSDTSTDTQYF.

The rearrangement uses TRBV2 and TRBJ1-1, with 8 bases fitting TRBD1. The germline CDR1 and CDR2 sequences are SNHLY and FYNNEI. V lost 5 bases and J lost 5; bases outside the gene matches: 4. The CDR3 length is 13 residues. CDR3 DNA: TGTGCCAGCAGTCCGACAGGGGCTACTGAAGCTTTCTTT. It codes for CASSPTGATEAFF. Looking up the rest from reference TRBV2 and TRBJ1-1 gives the full variable domain: EPEVTQTPSHQVTQMGQEVILRCVPISNHLYFYWYRQILGQKVEFLVSFYNNEISEKSEIFDDQFSVERPDGSNFTLKIRSTKLEDSAMYFCASSPTGATEAFFGQGTRLTVV.

This clonotype was picked up a small number of times. The chain joins TRBV7-3 to TRBJ2-3; D perhaps matches TRBD1 (6 bases). CDR1 and CDR2 (germline): SGHTA, FQGTGA. V lost 5 bases, J lost 1 base, and 16 bases lay in between. This CDR3 region has 16 residues. The DNA of the CDR3 is TGTGCCAGCAGCCTCTTTACAGGGTTGGGCACAGATACGCAGTATTTT. Protein product: CASSLFTGLGTDTQYF.

The V gene is TRBV20-1, the J gene TRBJ2-7, with D maybe TRBD2 (5 bases). The CDR3 consists of 14 residues. From germline, CDR1 is DFQATT and CDR2 SNEGSKA (reference sequence). V was cut by 6 bases and J by 0 bases, with 15 bases left in between. This CDR3 reads CSALEGGSSYEQYF. The DNA for the CDR3 is TGCAGTGCCCTCGAGGGCGGAAGCTCCTACGAGCAGTACTTC.

Ten or more counts support this clonotype. The chain couples TRBV4-2 to TRBJ1-2; 7 bases match TRBD1. This CDR3 is 16 amino acids long. Germline V gene data show CDR1 as LGHNA and CDR2 as YNFKEQ. Unmatched junction bases numbered 8, after V lost 4 bases and J lost 0 bases. CDR3 nucleotides: TGTGCCAGCAGCCCCCAGGGGGGAGAACCTAACTATGGCTACACCTTC. Its translation: CASSPQGGEPNYGYTF.